The 17 T cell receptor beta chains reported below all come from one sample, sequenced in a study of T cells after yellow fever vaccination. Each CDR3 protein is one row after TCRdb ran MiXCR on the 5' RACE reads. The sample lists about 550,000 distinct CDR3 sequences, about 19% seen once, with about 13% in the top ten. The sample consisted of PBMCs, taken 15 days after the yellow fever booster vaccination. These receptors were obtained from a man under 40 who received the YFV17D yellow fever vaccine.

This clonotype was detected a few times. The chain couples TRBV21-1 to TRBJ2-6; TRBD2 is the table's D call, not checked against the DNA. TRBV21-1 is a documented pseudogene. The CDR3 is 18 amino acids. Here the CDR3 reads CASSTLPQVPSGANVLTF. CDR3 sequence (DNA): TGTGCCAGCAGCACCCTCCCGCAGGTCCCCTCTGGGGCCAACGTCCTGACTTTC.

There are a few counts of this clonotype. V gene TRBV6-4 combines with J gene TRBJ2-2; the D is unclear. CDR3 length equals 13 residues. V was shortened by 6 bases and J by 6 bases, with 11 bases between the two germline ends. The germline V gene encodes CDR1 MRHNA and CDR2 SNTAGT. The CDR3 DNA is TGTGCCAGCAGCGCGGTGGAAGCCGGGGAGCTGTTTTTT. Its protein product is CASSAVEAGELFF.

The J gene is TRBJ2-2, the V gene TRBV6-5; D is unclear. V was shortened by 0 bases and J by 1 base, with 9 bases between the two germline ends. The CDR3 is 16 amino acids. Germline CDR1 is MNHEY and CDR2 is SVGAGI. CDR3 DNA: TGTGCCAGCAGTTACTCGGGTCAGAAGAACACCGGGGAGCTGTTTTTT. Translation: CASSYSGQKNTGELFF.

This sequence joins TRBV7-2 and TRBJ2-1; 12 nucleotides align to TRBD2. The junction had 10 bases not matched to a gene; V was cut back by 6 bases and J by 7 bases. Germline CDR1 reads SGHTA; CDR2 reads FQGNSA. The CDR3 has 16 residues. CDR3 DNA sequence: TGTGCCAGCAGGAAGAGACTAGCGGGAGATCGAAATGAGCAGTTCTTC. This sequence encodes CASRKRLAGDRNEQFF.

V usage is TRBV20-1 and J usage is TRBJ2-5; D uncertain. CDR3 length: 10 residues. Trimming cost V 7 bases and J 10 bases, with 13 bases left between them. Per the germline V gene, CDR1 is DFQATT and CDR2 is SNEGSKA (reference sequence). The CDR3 region has the DNA TGCAGTGTACCCGAAAGTGGCCAGTACTTC. As protein: CSVPESGQYF.

This clonotype has only a few counts. The chain carries TRBV6-1 and TRBJ2-4; D unclear. Trimming took off 6 bases at V and 7 bases at J, with 16 bases between the two ends. The CDR3 totals 14 residues. The V gene's germline CDR1 is MNHNS and CDR2 SASEGT. The CDR3 region has the DNA TGTGCCAGCAGGACCCCCCCGCCGGCGAACATTCAGTACTTC. It codes for CASRTPPPANIQYF.

V is TRBV15 and J is TRBJ2-3; D is possibly TRBD1 (5 bases). The CDR3 has 15 amino acids. Trimming shortened V by 1 base and J by 2 bases, and 10 bases separated the two germline ends. In germline, CDR1 is LNHNV, CDR2 YYDKDF (reference sequence). Written as DNA, the CDR3 is TGTGCCACCAGCAGAGGCGCGACAGTCACAGATACGCAGTATTTT. Translation gives CATSRGATVTDTQYF. The full variable domain, rest sourced from reference TRBV15 and TRBJ2-3, is DAMVIQNPRYQVTQFGKPVTLSCSQTLNHNVMYWYQQKSSQAPKLLFHYYDKDFNNEADTPDNFQSRRPNTSFCFLDIRSPGLGDTAMYLCATSRGATVTDTQYFGPGTRLTVL.

Worth noting for this clonotype: A clone one base away is much larger, so this may be a read error. The chain uses TRBV18 and TRBJ2-7; D perhaps matches TRBD2 (5 bases). The CDR3 is 11 amino acids. Germline CDR1 is KGHSH and CDR2 is LQKENI. V lost 5 bases, J lost 8 bases, and 10 bases lay in between. The CDR3 loop is CASSGEYKQYF. The CDR3 nucleotides read TGTGCCAGCTCAGGGGAGTACAAGCAGTACTTC.

This chain joins TRBV20-1 and TRBJ1-5, with 11 bases lining up with TRBD1. This CDR3 has 14 amino acids. CDR1 is DFQATT and CDR2 is SNEGSKA in the germline V gene (reference sequence). Germline trimming cut 6 bases from V and 6 bases from J; bases unmatched to any gene: 7. The CDR3 spells CSARGQGGSQPQHF. The CDR3 DNA sequence: TGCAGTGCCCGGGGACAGGGGGGAAGTCAGCCCCAGCATTTT.

The rearrangement links TRBV7-8 to TRBJ2-5; D possibly corresponds to TRBD2 (5 bases). Germline CDR1 and CDR2: SGHVS and FQNEAQ. This CDR3 comprises 15 residues. The V and J ends lost 4 bases and 5 bases respectively, with 17 bases between them. This CDR3 is CASSSYGGFRETQYF. In nucleotides, the CDR3 is TGTGCCAGCAGCTCATACGGCGGGTTCAGGGAGACCCAGTACTTC.

The chain couples TRBV7-2 to TRBJ2-7; D is possibly TRBD1 (5 bases). Per germline, CDR1 SGHTA and CDR2 FQGNSA. CDR3 length: 14 amino acids. Trimming stripped 2 bases from V and 3 bases from J, with 11 bases between. This CDR3 is CASSLQGSGYEQYF. The DNA for the CDR3 is TGTGCCAGCAGCTTACAGGGATCGGGCTACGAGCAGTACTTC.

In this sample, this clonotype turned up a few times. J is TRBJ2-7 and V is TRBV5-6; weak D call: TRBD1 (7 bases). V was shortened by 0 bases and J by 9 bases, with 13 bases between the two germline ends. Germline CDR1 and CDR2: SGHDT and YYEEEE. The CDR3 covers 13 residues. The CDR3 nucleotides read TGTGCCAGCAGCTTGGGAGCAGGGGGGACGCAGTACTTC. Amino acid sequence: CASSLGAGGTQYF.

In DNA form, the CDR3 reads TGCGCCAGCGAGGACAGGGCAAGCACTGAAGCTTTCTTT. This gives the protein CASEDRASTEAFF. The gene calls are TRBV10-2 and TRBJ1-1; 8 nucleotides match TRBD1. In germline, CDR1 is WSHSY, CDR2 SAAADI. The CDR3 totals 13 residues. Trimming at V came to 8 bases and at J to 4 bases, leaving 6 bases not matched to a gene.

This chain uses TRBV20-1 with TRBJ1-1; a possible D gene is TRBD1 (6 bases). The CDR3 runs 16 residues. V lost 4 bases, J lost 1 base, and 19 bases lay in between. Germline lookup yields CDR1 DFQATT and CDR2 SNEGSKA (reference sequence). The CDR3 DNA reads TGCAGTGCTAACGCCCGAGGTTCCAGGGGGAACACTGAAGCTTTCTTT. Translation gives CSANARGSRGNTEAFF.

The genes are TRBV27 and TRBJ2-3; D is unresolved. The ends were cut back, 6 bases at V and 0 bases at J, with 13 bases in the middle. CDR3 size: 15 residues. The germline gives CDR1 MNHEY, CDR2 SMNVEV (reference sequence). The DNA of the CDR3 is TGTGCCAGCAGCACACCCGGGCCGAGCACAGATACGCAGTATTTT. Protein: CASSTPGPSTDTQYF.

V gene TRBV7-2 combines with J gene TRBJ2-7; 7 bases line up with TRBD2. The CDR3 has 14 residues. Germline CDR1 and CDR2: SGHTA and FQGNSA. V shed 3 bases, J shed 2 bases, and the junction held 4 bases outside the gene matches. This CDR3 reads CASSLGGWAYEQYF. As DNA, the CDR3 is TGTGCCAGCAGCTTGGGAGGGTGGGCCTACGAGCAGTACTTC.

The chain links TRBV6-2 or TRBV6-3 to TRBJ2-7, with TRBD2 matching over 14 bases. Trimming cost V 6 bases and J 0 bases; bases outside gene matches: 4. The germline gives CDR1 MNHEY, CDR2 SVGEGT. This CDR3 is 16 amino acids long. CDR3 DNA: TGTGCCAGCAGAAAGGGACTAGCGGGAGACTCCTACGAGCAGTACTTC. Translated: CASRKGLAGDSYEQYF.